This T cell receptor (beta chain) was identified in a study of cytomegalovirus exposure and HLA in healthy donors. Study-wide findings and caveats: Productive status was seen about 90% or about 30% of the time for most TCR beta V segments in an earlier analysis. In a later analysis, most CMV-associated TCR beta chains appeared HLA-restricted. The study had only CMV serostatus as immune exposure information. The classifier reportedly diagnosed cytomegalovirus status with high specificity and sensitivity.

The CDR3 runs to 13 residues. CDR1 is SGHDT and CDR2 is YYEEEE in the germline V gene. Trimming removed 4 bases at V and 4 bases at J, with 11 bases between. The PCR employed 60 Vbeta primers together with 13 Jbeta primers. TCRdb's copy holds only in-frame clones and misses some; the assay was immunoSEQ multiplex PCR. Here the sample spans 110,000 to 150,000 clones, 80% being singletons. A single count supports this clone. What it binds is not known. The receptor's source is a male donor in good health and CMV-seronegative. Sequenced input: PBMCs. V and J are TRBV5-6 and TRBJ1-2, with D possibly TRBD1 on 5 matching bases. DNA for the CDR3: TGTGCCAGCAGCCCCTCCAGGGTCTATGGCTACACCTTC. Protein product: CASSPSRVYGYTF.